This entry lists 5 T cell receptor beta chains sequenced from one sample in a study of prognosis after radiotherapy for stage I lung cancer. Genomic DNA was subjected to two-round multiplex PCR for amplification of TCR beta CDR3. Primers specific to each TRBV and TRBJ gene drove first-round PCR. TCRdb processed the multiplex PCR reads anew with MiXCR; each CDR3 protein has one entry. The sample contains around 63,000 distinct CDR3 sequences, about a quarter of which appear only once. The specimen comprised PBMCs, sampled before or after stereotactic body radiation therapy (not recorded which). These receptors were collected from a donor older than 45 with non-small cell lung cancer.

In its sample, this clonotype was seen many times. The chain carries TRBV5-1 and TRBJ2-1; 7 bases line up with TRBD2. CDR1 and CDR2 from the germline V gene are SGHRS and YFSETQ. This CDR3 region has 15 residues. V was clipped by 0 bases and J by 1 base; unmatched bases: 1. CDR3 protein: CASSLGGGSYNEQFF. CDR3 sequence (DNA): TGCGCCAGCAGCTTGGGCGGGGGTTCCTACAATGAGCAGTTCTTC.

This clonotype was counted at least ten times. V and J are TRBV4-1 and TRBJ1-1; D call uncertain. Germline CDR1 reads MGHRA; CDR2 reads YSYEKL. Trimming removed 4 bases from V and 11 bases from J, with 29 bases in between. This CDR3 has 17 residues. CDR3 in amino acids: CASSLIGSAADRRLAFF. Here the CDR3 DNA reads TGCGCCAGCAGCCTTATCGGTTCGGCAGCAGATAGGCGTCTCGCTTTCTTT.

There are many counts of this clonotype. The chain uses TRBV5-8 and TRBJ2-2; TRBD2 matches 11 bases. The J segment lost 6 bases and the V segment lost 2 bases, leaving 6 bases of the junction unmatched. Looked up from germline, CDR1 is SGHTS and CDR2 is YDEGEE. There are 16 residues in the CDR3. In DNA form, the CDR3 reads TGTGCCAGCAGCTTTCGGCTAGCGGGGGGAGCCGGGGAGCTGTTTTTT. Its protein is CASSFRLAGGAGELFF. Filled out from reference TRBV5-8 and TRBJ2-2, the complete variable domain reads EAGVTQSPTHLIKTRGQQATLRCSPISGHTSVYWYQQALGLGLQFLLWYDEGEERNRGNFPPRFSGRQFPNYSSELNVNALELEDSALYLCASSFRLAGGAGELFFGEGSRLTVL.

This clonotype was observed at least ten times. A much larger clone differs by one base, so this may be a read error. The genes are TRBV6-1 and TRBJ1-2; D is ambiguous. This CDR3 region has 14 residues. Per germline, CDR1 MNHNS and CDR2 SASEGT. V was clipped by 6 bases and J by 7 bases, with 18 bases between them. CDR3 sequence: CASRRVPGSGGYTF. DNA of the CDR3: TGTGCCAGCAGGCGGGTCCCCGGGAGTGGTGGCTACACCTTC.

This clonotype appeared many times. The chain couples TRBV10-3 to TRBJ1-1, with a possible D match to TRBD1 (5 bases). This CDR3 region has 12 residues. V lost 10 bases, J lost 4 bases, and 13 bases lay in between. In germline, CDR1 is ENHRY, CDR2 SYGVKD. The CDR3 DNA reads as TGTGCCACCTTAGGGGACGTCACTGAAGCTTTCTTT. It is translated as CATLGDVTEAFF.